The next 24 T cell receptor beta chains were all read from a single sample in a study of blood T cell repertoires in COVID-19. Clones were sequenced by immunoSEQ multiplex PCR, and TCRdb holds only the in-frame ones, with some missing. This table has approximately 300,000 clones, over 75% appearing once. The source material was PBMCs or T cells enriched from blood (not recorded which). The receptors here all came from a woman aged 18-29 years who had recovered from COVID-19.

The gene calls are TRBV6-1 and TRBJ1-5; a weak D match, TRBD1 (6 bases). Germline V gene sequence: CDR1 MNHNS, CDR2 SASEGT. The CDR3 contains 15 residues. V dropped 2 bases and J dropped 0 bases, with 8 bases sitting between them. CDR3 residues: CASSEWGPSNQPQHF. CDR3 nucleotide sequence: TGTGCCAGCAGTGAATGGGGGCCTAGCAATCAGCCCCAGCATTTT.

This chain connects TRBV6-5 to TRBJ1-5; 9 bases align to TRBD1. Germline V lookup: CDR1 MNHEY, CDR2 SVGAGI. This CDR3 is 15 amino acids long. J lost 3 bases, V lost 6 bases, and 6 bases had no gene match. CDR3 protein: CASRGQGGVNQPQHF. The CDR3 DNA reads as TGTGCCAGCAGGGGACAGGGAGGAGTCAATCAGCCCCAGCATTTT.

The CDR3 region has the DNA TGTGCCAGCAGCGTCGACGGGAATGAAAAACTGTTTTTT. This encodes CASSVDGNEKLFF. The V gene is TRBV13, the J gene TRBJ1-4; D not resolved. The V end was cut by 5 bases, the J end by 5 bases, with 9 bases between. The CDR3 contains 13 residues. Germline V gives CDR1 PRHDT, CDR2 FYEKMQ (reference sequence).

The chain couples TRBV2 to TRBJ2-7; D possibly corresponds to TRBD1 (6 bases). The CDR3 has 16 residues. The germline gives CDR1 SNHLY, CDR2 FYNNEI. The V gene lost 8 bases and the J gene lost 0 bases, with 20 bases spanning the gap. CDR3 DNA: TGTGCCAGCGAACCGGGACACCGTTTCAGCTCCTACGAGCAGTACTTC. This gives the protein CASEPGHRFSSYEQYF.

CDR3 in DNA: TGCGCCAGCAGCCAACTGACAGGGGGCCTTAACACCGGGGAGCTGTTTTTT. Translated, it gives CASSQLTGGLNTGELFF. The J gene is TRBJ2-2, the V gene TRBV4-1; 10 bases match TRBD1. The germline gives CDR1 MGHRA, CDR2 YSYEKL. Trimming at V came to 2 bases and at J to 2 bases, leaving 5 bases not matched to a gene. The CDR3 extends over 17 amino acids.

The gene calls are TRBV27 and TRBJ1-1; D unclear. This CDR3 contains 15 residues. Trimming shortened V by 5 bases and J by 0 bases, and 13 bases separated the two germline ends. The V gene's germline CDR1 is MNHEY and CDR2 SMNVEV (reference sequence). CDR3 amino acids: CASSAWLAMNTEAFF. In nucleotides, the CDR3 is TGTGCCAGCAGTGCCTGGTTAGCCATGAACACTGAAGCTTTCTTT.

V and J are TRBV18 and TRBJ2-1, with TRBD2 as a possible D gene (5 bases). The CDR3 is 16 residues long. Trimming shortened V by 6 bases and J by 0 bases, and 15 bases separated the two germline ends. The germline V gene encodes CDR1 KGHSH and CDR2 LQKENI. Here the CDR3 DNA reads TGTGCCAGCTCTACGACCTCAAGCGGCTCCTACAATGAGCAGTTCTTC. Amino acid sequence: CASSTTSSGSYNEQFF.

The chain combines TRBV7-9 with TRBJ2-7, with unresolved D. The CDR3 runs to 15 residues. Germline assignment: CDR1 SEHNR and CDR2 FQNEAQ (reference sequence). V lost 7 bases and J lost 5, with 21 bases in between. This chain's CDR3 is CASMLEYSPIHEQYF. The CDR3 DNA is TGTGCCAGCATGCTGGAGTATAGCCCGATCCACGAGCAGTACTTC.

The CDR3 sequence is CATIQGTSISEQYF. The CDR3 DNA is TGTGCCACCATCCAGGGTACTAGCATATCCGAGCAGTACTTC. V usage is TRBV6-5 and J usage is TRBJ2-7; D possibly corresponds to TRBD2 (6 bases). V was trimmed by 10 bases and J by 6 bases, leaving 22 bases between them. Germline V lookup: CDR1 MNHEY, CDR2 SVGAGI. The CDR3 runs to 14 residues.

The gene calls are TRBV27 and TRBJ2-7; D might be TRBD1 (5 bases). There are 13 residues in the CDR3. Trimming pared 6 bases from V and 0 bases from J, leaving 9 bases between. Germline lookup yields CDR1 MNHEY and CDR2 SMNVEV (reference sequence). The CDR3 reads CASRRQSSYEQYF. CDR3 in DNA: TGTGCCAGCAGACGACAGAGCTCCTACGAGCAGTACTTC.

The chain couples TRBV9 to TRBJ1-1; 9 bases are a match to TRBD1. This CDR3 has 15 amino acids. Germline V gene sequence: CDR1 SGDLS, CDR2 YYNGEE. The trim removed 3 bases at V and 0 bases at J, leaving 3 bases unmatched. The CDR3 reads CASSARTGVNTEAFF. In DNA, the CDR3 is TGTGCCAGCAGCGCACGGACAGGGGTGAACACTGAAGCTTTCTTT.

This clone was observed once. V is TRBV2 and J is TRBJ1-1; D is perhaps TRBD1 (5 bases). The CDR3 has 14 residues. The V end lost 2 bases, the J end lost 5 bases, and 12 bases lay between the germline ends. Per germline, CDR1 SNHLY and CDR2 FYNNEI. CDR3 in DNA: TGTGCCAGCAGTGAATACGGGGGTAATACTGAAGCTTTCTTT. This codes for CASSEYGGNTEAFF.

The gene calls are TRBV30 and TRBJ2-7; 10 bases agree with TRBD2. The CDR3 is made up of 13 amino acids. J gave up 6 bases and V 1 base, and 3 bases lay outside the gene matches. Germline-derived CDR1 and CDR2 are GTSNPN and SVGIG (reference sequence). The CDR3 nucleotides read TGTGCCTGGAGTGGACTAGCGGGTAGCGAGCAGTACTTC. Translation gives CAWSGLAGSEQYF. The variable domain in full, completed from reference TRBV30 and TRBJ2-7, reads SQTIHQWPATLVQPVGSPLSLECTVEGTSNPNLYWYRQAAGRGLQLLFYSVGIGQISSEVPQNLSASRPQDRQFILSSKKLLLSDSGFYLCAWSGLAGSEQYFGPGTRLTVT.

The chain links TRBV9 to TRBJ1-3, with D possibly TRBD1 on 5 matching bases. V gave up 8 bases and J gave up 3 bases, with 6 bases separating them. CDR3 length: 11 amino acids. Per germline, CDR1 SGDLS and CDR2 YYNGEE. CDR3 bases: TGTGCCAGTGGACATGGAAACACCATATATTTT. It translates to CASGHGNTIYF.

The chain recombines TRBV10-3 with TRBJ2-2, with TRBD2 identical over 11 bases. The germline gives CDR1 ENHRY, CDR2 SYGVKD. Trimming cost V 0 bases and J 7 bases; bases outside gene matches: 4. The CDR3 length is 16 residues. Written as DNA, the CDR3 is TGTGCCATCAGTGAGTCTGCTAGCGGGAGGAACGGGGAGCTGTTTTTT. It specifies CAISESASGRNGELFF.

This chain uses TRBV14 with TRBJ1-2; no reliable D call. The germline CDR1 and CDR2 sequences are SGHDN and FVKESK. The CDR3 spans 12 residues. Deletions cut 2 bases from V and 3 bases from J, with 4 bases between. CDR3 region: CASSQWHYGYTF. In DNA, the CDR3 is TGTGCCAGCAGCCAATGGCACTATGGCTACACCTTC.

V usage is TRBV6-4 and J usage is TRBJ2-2, with 7 bases fitting TRBD2. The CDR3 is 14 residues long. Trimming cost V 4 bases and J 4 bases; bases outside gene matches: 3. CDR1 MRHNA and CDR2 SNTAGT come from the germline V gene. The CDR3 reads CASSGVAGTGELFF. As DNA, the CDR3 is TGTGCCAGCAGTGGAGTAGCGGGCACCGGGGAGCTGTTTTTT.

This clone was counted between two and nine times. Here the CDR3 reads CASSYLQGNTEAFF. The CDR3 DNA reads as TGTGCCAGCAGTTACCTTCAGGGGAACACTGAAGCTTTCTTT. This rearrangement joins TRBV6-5 to TRBJ1-1; perhaps TRBD1 as D (5 bases). The CDR3 extends over 14 amino acids. Germline-derived CDR1 and CDR2 are MNHEY and SVGAGI. V dropped 2 bases and J dropped 1 base, with 8 bases sitting between them.

The J gene is TRBJ2-5, the V gene TRBV30, with D tentatively TRBD1 (6 bases). V lost 0 bases and J 2 bases, leaving 13 bases between the germline ends. The CDR3 is 15 amino acids. The germline gives CDR1 GTSNPN, CDR2 SVGIG (reference sequence). The CDR3 protein is CAWSVMGHPQETQYF. CDR3 nucleotides: TGTGCCTGGAGTGTAATGGGACACCCACAAGAGACCCAGTACTTC.

The gene calls are TRBV19 and TRBJ1-1; perhaps TRBD1 as D (6 bases). This CDR3 is 15 amino acids long. CDR1 and CDR2 (germline): LNHDA, SQIVND (reference sequence). Trimming removed 0 bases from V and 0 bases from J, with 8 bases in between. The CDR3 sequence is CASSIDRGMNTEAFF. Written as DNA, the CDR3 is TGTGCCAGTAGTATAGACAGGGGAATGAACACTGAAGCTTTCTTT.

This clone was counted between two and nine times. V is TRBV19 and J is TRBJ1-2; TRBD1 matches 7 bases. The CDR3 covers 15 residues. The germline V gene has CDR1 LNHDA and CDR2 SQIVND (reference sequence). Unmatched junction bases numbered 7, after V lost 4 bases and J lost 2 bases. The CDR3 coding sequence is TGTGCCAGTAGTAAGACCCAGACAGGGAACTATGGCTACACCTTC. Residues: CASSKTQTGNYGYTF.

The chain is built from TRBV30 and TRBJ1-1; 7 nucleotides line up with TRBD1. The CDR3 length is 15 residues. The V gene's germline CDR1 is GTSNPN and CDR2 SVGIG (reference sequence). V was clipped by 2 bases and J by 8 bases; unmatched bases: 14. CDR3: CAWSLTGTADGEAFF. The DNA for the CDR3 is TGTGCCTGGAGTTTAACCGGGACAGCGGACGGGGAAGCTTTCTTT.

The rearrangement links TRBV28 to TRBJ2-7; a possible D gene is TRBD2 (6 bases). Germline V gene sequence: CDR1 MDHEN, CDR2 SYDVKM. There are 12 residues in the CDR3. Trimming left V 6 bases short and J 5 bases short, with 11 bases between. The CDR3 protein is CASRRGRDEQYF. The CDR3 DNA sequence: TGTGCCAGCAGGCGGGGCAGGGACGAGCAGTACTTC.

This rearrangement joins TRBV9 to TRBJ1-1; D ambiguous. Germline loops: CDR1 SGDLS, CDR2 YYNGEE. The CDR3 has 15 amino acids. Deletions cut 0 bases from V and 1 base from J, with 10 bases between. The chain's CDR3 is CASSVVISSNTEAFF. CDR3 DNA sequence: TGTGCCAGCAGCGTAGTAATAAGCTCGAACACTGAAGCTTTCTTT. The full variable domain, rest sourced from reference TRBV9 and TRBJ1-1, is DSGVTQTPKHLITATGQRVTLRCSPRSGDLSVYWYQQSLDQGLQFLIQYYNGEERAKGNILERFSAQQFPDLHSELNLSSLELGDSALYFCASSVVISSNTEAFFGQGTRLTVV.